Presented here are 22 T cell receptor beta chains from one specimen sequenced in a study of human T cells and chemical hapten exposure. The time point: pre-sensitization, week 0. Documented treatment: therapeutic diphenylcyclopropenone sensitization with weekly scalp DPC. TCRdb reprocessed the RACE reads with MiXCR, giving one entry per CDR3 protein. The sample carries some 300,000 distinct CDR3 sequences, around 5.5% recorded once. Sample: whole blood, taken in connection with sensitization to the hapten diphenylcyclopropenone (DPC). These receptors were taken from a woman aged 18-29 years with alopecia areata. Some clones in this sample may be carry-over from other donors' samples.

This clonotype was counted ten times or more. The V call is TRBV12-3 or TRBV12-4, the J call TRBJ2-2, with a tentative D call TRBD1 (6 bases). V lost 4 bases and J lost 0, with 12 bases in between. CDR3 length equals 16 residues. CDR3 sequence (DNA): TGTGCCAGCAGTTCCACAGGGTCGTCGAACACCGGGGAGCTGTTTTTT. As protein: CASSSTGSSNTGELFF.

The CDR3 sequence is CASSPPSGGASDTQYF. CDR3 DNA sequence: TGTGCCAGCAGTCCGCCTAGCGGGGGGGCGTCAGATACGCAGTATTTT. The V and J genes are TRBV6-5 and TRBJ2-3; 12 nucleotides agree with TRBD2. The CDR3 is made up of 16 amino acids. V shed 5 bases and J 4 bases; nucleotides not matched to a gene: 7. Germline V CDR1 and CDR2: MNHEY, SVGAGI.

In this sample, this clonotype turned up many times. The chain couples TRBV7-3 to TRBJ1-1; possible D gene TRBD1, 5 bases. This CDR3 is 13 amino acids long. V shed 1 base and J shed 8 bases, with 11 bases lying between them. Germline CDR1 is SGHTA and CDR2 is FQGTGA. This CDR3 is CASSLMSQGEAFF. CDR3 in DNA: TGTGCCAGCAGCTTAATGTCTCAGGGAGAAGCTTTCTTT.

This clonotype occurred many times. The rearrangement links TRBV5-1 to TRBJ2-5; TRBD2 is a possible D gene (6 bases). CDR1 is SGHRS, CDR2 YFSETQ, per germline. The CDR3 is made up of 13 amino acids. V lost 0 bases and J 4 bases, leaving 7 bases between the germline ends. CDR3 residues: CASSLGDSETQYF. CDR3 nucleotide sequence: TGCGCCAGCAGCTTGGGGGACTCAGAGACCCAGTACTTC. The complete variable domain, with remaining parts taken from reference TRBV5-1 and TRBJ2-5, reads KAGVTQTPRYLIKTRGQQVTLSCSPISGHRSVSWYQQTPGQGLQFLFEYFSETQRNKGNFPGRFSGRQFSNSRSEMNVSTLELGDSALYLCASSLGDSETQYFGPGTRLLVL.

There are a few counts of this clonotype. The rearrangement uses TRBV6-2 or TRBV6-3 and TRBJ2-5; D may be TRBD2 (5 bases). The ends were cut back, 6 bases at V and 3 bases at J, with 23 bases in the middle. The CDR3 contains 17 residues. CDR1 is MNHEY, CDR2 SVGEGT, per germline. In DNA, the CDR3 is TGTGCCAGCAGCCCCCTGAGAGGACTTTGGGGTAAAGAGACCCAGTACTTC. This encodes CASSPLRGLWGKETQYF.

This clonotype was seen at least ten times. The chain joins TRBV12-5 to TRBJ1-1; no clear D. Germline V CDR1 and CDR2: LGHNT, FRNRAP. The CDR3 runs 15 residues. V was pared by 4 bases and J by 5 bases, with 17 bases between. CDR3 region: CASGSTSVPRTEAFF. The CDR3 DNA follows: TGTGCTAGTGGTTCCACCTCGGTTCCGAGGACTGAAGCTTTCTTT.

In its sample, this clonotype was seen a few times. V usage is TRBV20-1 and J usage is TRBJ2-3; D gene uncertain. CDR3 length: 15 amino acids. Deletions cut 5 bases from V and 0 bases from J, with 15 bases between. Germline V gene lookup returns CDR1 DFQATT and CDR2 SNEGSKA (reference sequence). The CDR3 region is CSALPPIGSTDTQYF. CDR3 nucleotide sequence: TGCAGTGCTCTCCCGCCGATCGGTAGCACAGATACGCAGTATTTT.

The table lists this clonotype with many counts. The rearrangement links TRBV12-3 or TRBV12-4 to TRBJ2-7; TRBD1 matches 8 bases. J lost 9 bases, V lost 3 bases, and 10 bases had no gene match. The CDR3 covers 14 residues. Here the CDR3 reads CASSLAGGPVGQYF. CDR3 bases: TGTGCCAGCAGTTTGGCAGGGGGCCCGGTAGGGCAGTACTTC.

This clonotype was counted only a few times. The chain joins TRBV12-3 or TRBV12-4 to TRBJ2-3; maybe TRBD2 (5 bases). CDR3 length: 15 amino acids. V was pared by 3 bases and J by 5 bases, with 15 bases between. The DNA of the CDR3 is TGTGCCAGCAGTTTGGTGCCCCCCGGGGTAGATACGCAGTATTTT. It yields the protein CASSLVPPGVDTQYF.

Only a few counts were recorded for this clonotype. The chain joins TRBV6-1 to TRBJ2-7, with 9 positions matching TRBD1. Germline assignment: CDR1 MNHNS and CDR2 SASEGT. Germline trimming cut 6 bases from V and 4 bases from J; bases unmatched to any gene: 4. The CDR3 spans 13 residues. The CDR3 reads CASSGQGKYEQYF. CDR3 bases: TGTGCCAGCAGCGGACAGGGGAAGTACGAGCAGTACTTC.

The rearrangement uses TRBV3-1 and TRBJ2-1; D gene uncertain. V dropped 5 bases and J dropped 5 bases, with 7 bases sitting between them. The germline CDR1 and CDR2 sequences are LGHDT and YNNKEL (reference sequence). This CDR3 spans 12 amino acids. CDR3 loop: CASSELDNEQFF. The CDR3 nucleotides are TGTGCCAGCAGCGAGTTGGACAATGAGCAGTTCTTC.

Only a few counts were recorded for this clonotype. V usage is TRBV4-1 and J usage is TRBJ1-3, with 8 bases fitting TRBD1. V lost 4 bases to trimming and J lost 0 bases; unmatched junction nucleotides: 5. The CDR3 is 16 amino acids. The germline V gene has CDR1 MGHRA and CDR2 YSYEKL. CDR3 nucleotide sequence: TGCGCCAGCAGCCGGACAGGGCAGAGCTCTGGAAACACCATATATTTT. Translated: CASSRTGQSSGNTIYF.

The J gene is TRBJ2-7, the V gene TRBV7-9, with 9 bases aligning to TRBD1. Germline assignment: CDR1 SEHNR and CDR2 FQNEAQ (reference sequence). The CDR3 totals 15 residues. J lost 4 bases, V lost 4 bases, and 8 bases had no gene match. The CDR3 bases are TGTGCCAGCAGCTCGCAAGCCGGGACAGGGTACGAGCAGTACTTC. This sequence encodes CASSSQAGTGYEQYF. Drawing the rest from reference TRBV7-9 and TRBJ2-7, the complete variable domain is DTGVSQNPRHKITKRGQNVTFRCDPISEHNRLYWYRQTLGQGPEFLTYFQNEAQLEKSRLLSDRFSAERPKGSFSTLEIQRTEQGDSAMYLCASSSQAGTGYEQYFGPGTRLTVT.

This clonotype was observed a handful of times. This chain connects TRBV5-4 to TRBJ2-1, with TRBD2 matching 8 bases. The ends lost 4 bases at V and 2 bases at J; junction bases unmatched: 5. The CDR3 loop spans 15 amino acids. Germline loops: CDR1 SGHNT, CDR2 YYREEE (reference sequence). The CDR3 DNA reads TGTGCCAGCAGCCGGGGGGGAGAAGCCTACAATGAGCAGTTCTTC. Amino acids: CASSRGGEAYNEQFF.

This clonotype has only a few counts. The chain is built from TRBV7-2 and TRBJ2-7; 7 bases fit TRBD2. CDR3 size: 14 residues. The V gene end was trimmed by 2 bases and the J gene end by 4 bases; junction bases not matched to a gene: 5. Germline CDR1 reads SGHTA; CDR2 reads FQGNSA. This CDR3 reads CASSLTSAAYEQYF. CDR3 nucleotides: TGTGCCAGCAGCTTAACTAGCGCAGCTTACGAGCAGTACTTC.

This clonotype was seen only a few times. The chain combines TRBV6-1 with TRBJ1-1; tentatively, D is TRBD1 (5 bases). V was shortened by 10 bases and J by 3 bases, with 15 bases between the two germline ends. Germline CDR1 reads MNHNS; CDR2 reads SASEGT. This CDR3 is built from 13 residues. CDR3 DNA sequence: TGTGCCACGCATAATGGGGGGTACACTGAAGCTTTCTTT. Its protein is CATHNGGYTEAFF.

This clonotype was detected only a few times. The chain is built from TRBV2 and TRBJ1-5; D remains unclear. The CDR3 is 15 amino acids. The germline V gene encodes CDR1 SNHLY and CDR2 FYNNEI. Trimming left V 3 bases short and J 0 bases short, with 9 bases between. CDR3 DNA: TGTGCCAGCAGTGAGAAACTTGGTAGCAATCAGCCCCAGCATTTT. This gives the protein CASSEKLGSNQPQHF.

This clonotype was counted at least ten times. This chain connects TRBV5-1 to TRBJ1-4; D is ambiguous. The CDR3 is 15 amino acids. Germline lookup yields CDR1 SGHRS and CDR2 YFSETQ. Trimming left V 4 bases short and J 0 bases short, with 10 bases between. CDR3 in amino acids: CASSVAPATNEKLFF. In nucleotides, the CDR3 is TGCGCCAGCAGCGTAGCGCCTGCAACTAATGAAAAACTGTTTTTT.

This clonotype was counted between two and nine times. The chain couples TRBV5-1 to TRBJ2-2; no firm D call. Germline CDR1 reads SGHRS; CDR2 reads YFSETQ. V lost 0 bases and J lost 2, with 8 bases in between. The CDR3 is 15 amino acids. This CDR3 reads CASSLVSKNTGELFF. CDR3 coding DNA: TGCGCCAGCAGCTTGGTTTCTAAAAACACCGGGGAGCTGTTTTTT. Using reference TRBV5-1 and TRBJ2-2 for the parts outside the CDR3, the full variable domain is KAGVTQTPRYLIKTRGQQVTLSCSPISGHRSVSWYQQTPGQGLQFLFEYFSETQRNKGNFPGRFSGRQFSNSRSEMNVSTLELGDSALYLCASSLVSKNTGELFFGEGSRLTVL.

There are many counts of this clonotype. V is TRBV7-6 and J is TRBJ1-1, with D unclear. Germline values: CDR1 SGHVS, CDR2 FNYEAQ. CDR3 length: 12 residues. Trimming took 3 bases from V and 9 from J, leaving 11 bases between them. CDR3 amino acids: CASSFGDDKAFF. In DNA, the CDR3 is TGTGCCAGCAGCTTTGGAGATGATAAAGCTTTCTTT.

This CDR3 reads CASSPPGQGSGEQYF. Here the CDR3 DNA reads TGTGCCAGCTCACCACCGGGACAGGGTTCGGGCGAGCAGTACTTC. This rearrangement joins TRBV18 to TRBJ2-7; 9 bases match TRBD1. The CDR3 is 15 residues long. The V segment lost 0 bases and the J segment 6 bases; nucleotides outside the gene matches: 6. The germline V gene encodes CDR1 KGHSH and CDR2 LQKENI.

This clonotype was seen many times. Here the CDR3 reads CASSFDSSLMNTEAFF. CDR3 DNA sequence: TGTGCCAGCAGTTTCGACAGCTCGCTTATGAACACTGAAGCTTTCTTT. This rearrangement joins TRBV27 to TRBJ1-1; perhaps TRBD1 as D (5 bases). V dropped 3 bases and J dropped 0 bases, with 14 bases sitting between them. The CDR3 has 16 residues. CDR1 and CDR2 from the germline V gene are MNHEY and SMNVEV (reference sequence).